The 20 T cell receptor beta chains listed next were all sequenced from one sample in a study of shared clonotypes between healthy human individuals (dated by TCRdb to the early 2020s). The library was made by the immunoSEQ multiplex PCR assay. The clones in this table, taken by TCRdb from immuneACCESS, are in-frame only. Not every clone is retained; where verified, under half of the shortfall comes from an unresolved V gene, and the cause of the rest is unknown. Counted in this sample were some 2,500,000 clones; approximately 94% of them appeared once. About 0.38% of the sample rests with the top ten. The sample taken for sequencing was naive CD4+ T cells from PBMCs. Per the publication, the cell subset or site label means: CD45RA+ positively selected. The receptor source for this set is a man between 18 and 29 years old in good health. Some clones in this sample may be carry-over from other donors' samples.

The chain links TRBV5-4 to TRBJ1-1; no definite D call. CDR3 length: 14 amino acids. The ends were cut back, 0 bases at V and 1 base at J, with 7 bases in the middle. The V gene's germline CDR1 is SGHNT and CDR2 YYREEE (reference sequence). This CDR3 reads CASSLVGQNTEAFF. For the CDR3, the DNA is TGTGCCAGCAGCTTGGTCGGGCAGAACACTGAAGCTTTCTTT.

This clone was seen just once. The V call is TRBV25-1, the J call TRBJ2-1; weak D call: TRBD2 (5 bases). The V end was cut by 4 bases, the J end by 7 bases, with 5 bases between. CDR1 is MGHDK and CDR2 is SYGVNS in the germline V gene. CDR3 length: 11 amino acids. The CDR3 sequence is CASSGGNEQFF. In DNA, the CDR3 is TGTGCCAGCAGTGGAGGGAATGAGCAGTTCTTC.

The V gene is TRBV6-5, the J gene TRBJ1-6; maybe TRBD1 (5 bases). The CDR3 totals 15 residues. Germline V lookup: CDR1 MNHEY, CDR2 SVGAGI. V lost 5 bases, J lost 7 bases, and 15 bases lay in between. CDR3 sequence: CASSPPGTDNSPLHF. The CDR3, as DNA: TGTGCCAGCAGTCCCCCGGGGACCGACAATTCACCCCTCCACTTT.

The chain employs TRBV7-3 and TRBJ1-2; perhaps TRBD1 as D (6 bases). Trimming removed 2 bases from V and 6 bases from J, with 22 bases in between. CDR1 SGHTA and CDR2 FQGTGA come from the germline V gene. CDR3 length equals 17 residues. The CDR3 loop is CASSLYSPQGLLHGYTF. CDR3 nucleotide sequence: TGTGCCAGCAGCTTATATAGCCCCCAGGGGCTCCTCCATGGCTACACCTTC. The full variable domain, rest sourced from reference TRBV7-3 and TRBJ1-2, is GAGVSQTPSNKVTEKGKYVELRCDPISGHTALYWYRQSLGQGPEFLIYFQGTGAADDSGLPNDRFFAVRPEGSVSTLKIQRTERGDSAVYLCASSLYSPQGLLHGYTFGSGTRLTVV.

The chain has TRBV28 and TRBJ2-1, with a possible D match to TRBD2 (6 bases). Trimming took off 6 bases at V and 7 bases at J, with 7 bases between the two ends. Germline CDR1 and CDR2: MDHEN and SYDVKM. CDR3 length equals 11 residues. The CDR3 DNA reads as TGTGCCAGCAGGGCGGGGAATGAGCAGTTCTTC. It yields the protein CASRAGNEQFF.

On this clone: A much larger clonotype is one base distant, so this may be a read error. In the same sample, other DNA sequences code for this CDR3. This rearrangement joins TRBV6-5 to TRBJ1-5; no clear D. The germline V gene has CDR1 MNHEY and CDR2 SVGAGI. The germline V and J ends were trimmed by 4 bases and 0 bases, with 4 bases remaining between them. The CDR3 has 13 amino acids. The DNA for the CDR3 is TGTGCCAGCAGTTTGGATAGCAATCAGCCCCAGCATTTT. Protein: CASSLDSNQPQHF.

This sequence joins TRBV6-6 and TRBJ2-1; D remains unclear. The CDR3 spans 11 residues. CDR1 is MNHNY and CDR2 is SVGAGI in the germline V gene (reference sequence). As DNA, the CDR3 is TGTGCGAACGGGCTGTGGAATGAGCAGTTCTTC. This translates into CANGLWNEQFF.

This clone has only one observation. The chain uses TRBV14 and TRBJ1-1, with D maybe TRBD1 (6 bases). The CDR3 extends over 14 amino acids. Germline lookup yields CDR1 SGHDN and CDR2 FVKESK. V was clipped by 4 bases and J by 4 bases, with 13 bases between them. This CDR3 is CASSPQQGITEAFF. The CDR3 nucleotides read TGTGCCAGCAGCCCACAACAGGGAATCACTGAAGCTTTCTTT. The full variable domain, its missing parts supplied by reference TRBV14 and TRBJ1-1, is EAGVTQFPSHSVIEKGQTVTLRCDPISGHDNLYWYRRVMGKEIKFLLHFVKESKQDESGMPNNRFLAERTGGTYSTLKVQPAELEDSGVYFCASSPQQGITEAFFGQGTRLTVV.

This clone was seen only a few times. The CDR3 sequence: CAWSVMGFSNQPQHF. CDR3 DNA sequence: TGTGCCTGGAGTGTAATGGGGTTTAGCAATCAGCCCCAGCATTTT. The chain joins TRBV30 to TRBJ1-5; unclear D gene. V gave up 0 bases and J gave up 0 bases, with 9 bases separating them. Germline-derived CDR1 and CDR2 are GTSNPN and SVGIG (reference sequence). CDR3 length: 15 amino acids.

The chain uses TRBV4-1 and TRBJ1-2; 9 positions match TRBD1. With 8 bases clipped from V and 4 bases from J, the junction kept 8 bases outside the gene matches. The CDR3 loop spans 14 amino acids. Germline V gives CDR1 MGHRA, CDR2 YSYEKL. The CDR3: CASGRDREFYGYTF. The DNA of the CDR3 is TGCGCCAGCGGCCGGGACAGGGAGTTCTATGGCTACACCTTC.

The chain combines TRBV30 with TRBJ2-4, with no clear D. Germline V gene lookup returns CDR1 GTSNPN and CDR2 SVGIG (reference sequence). Trimming left V 2 bases short and J 5 bases short, with 10 bases between. The CDR3 runs to 13 residues. CDR3 residues: CAWSLSAQNIQYF. CDR3 DNA sequence: TGTGCCTGGAGTCTCTCCGCCCAAAACATTCAGTACTTC.

Details on this clone: Different DNA sequences within this sample yield the same CDR3. The gene calls are TRBV18 and TRBJ2-7, with 9 bases fitting TRBD1. Unmatched junction bases numbered 4, after V lost 6 bases and J lost 1 base. The CDR3 is 14 amino acids. Germline V gene lookup returns CDR1 KGHSH and CDR2 LQKENI. CDR3 sequence (DNA): TGTGCCAGCTCTACCGGGACAGGGTCCTACGAGCAGTACTTC. This codes for CASSTGTGSYEQYF.

The chain recombines TRBV5-4 with TRBJ2-3, with 16 bases that match TRBD2. The germline CDR1 and CDR2 sequences are SGHNT and YYREEE (reference sequence). This CDR3 comprises 16 residues. The V segment lost 5 bases and the J segment 4 bases; nucleotides outside the gene matches: 4. CDR3 in amino acids: CASRRGTSGRADTQYF. The CDR3 DNA reads TGTGCCAGCAGACGCGGGACTAGCGGGAGGGCAGATACGCAGTATTTT.

This clone was detected only once. This rearrangement joins TRBV6-6 to TRBJ1-4; D is possibly TRBD1 (6 bases). The V and J ends lost 7 bases and 8 bases respectively, with 17 bases between them. The CDR3 runs 14 residues. Germline V CDR1 and CDR2: MNHNY, SVGAGI (reference sequence). CDR3 nucleotides: TGTGCCAGCACTCCACAGGGTTTAGGCGAAAAACTGTTTTTT. This gives the protein CASTPQGLGEKLFF.

The J gene is TRBJ2-2, the V gene TRBV28; TRBD2 might be the D (6 bases). The germline V gene encodes CDR1 MDHEN and CDR2 SYDVKM. The CDR3 spans 20 residues. The V gene lost 8 bases and the J gene lost 4 bases, with 32 bases spanning the gap. CDR3 sequence reads: CASGPLSRRGVPSFTGELFF. Written as DNA, the CDR3 is TGTGCCAGCGGGCCCCTCTCGCGGAGGGGTGTCCCGTCATTCACCGGGGAGCTGTTTTTT.

Details on this clone: The sample carries other DNA sequences with the same CDR3. The V call is TRBV7-2, the J call TRBJ2-7; D is unresolved. The germline CDR1 and CDR2 sequences are SGHTA and FQGNSA. The V and J ends lost 4 bases and 2 bases respectively, with 3 bases between them. There are 11 residues in the CDR3. CDR3 protein: CASSSAYEQYF. In nucleotides, the CDR3 is TGTGCCAGCAGCTCAGCCTACGAGCAGTACTTC.

As concerns this clone: Distinct nucleotide sequences in the sample also encode this CDR3. This rearrangement joins TRBV5-1 to TRBJ2-3; possible D gene TRBD1, 5 bases. Trimming left V 4 bases short and J 1 base short, with 7 bases between. This CDR3 contains 13 residues. The germline V gene encodes CDR1 SGHRS and CDR2 YFSETQ. In DNA form, the CDR3 reads TGCGCCAGCAGCCTAGGGGGCACAGATACGCAGTATTTT. Translation gives CASSLGGTDTQYF.

This clone was seen more than once but under ten times. This chain uses TRBV30 with TRBJ1-4; 7 bases match TRBD1. The CDR3 has 14 residues. The V gene's germline CDR1 is GTSNPN and CDR2 SVGIG (reference sequence). Losses at the gene ends were 3 bases for V and 8 bases for J; bases not matched to a gene: 9. In nucleotides, the CDR3 is TGTGCCTGGAGAAAACAGGGGACGGAAGAAAAACTGTTTTTT. Protein product: CAWRKQGTEEKLFF.

The chain recombines TRBV5-6 with TRBJ1-2, with a weak D call TRBD1 (6 bases). This CDR3 is built from 16 residues. Deletions cut 6 bases from V and 8 bases from J, with 26 bases between. Germline-derived CDR1 and CDR2 are SGHDT and YYEEEE. The CDR3 DNA reads as TGTGCCAGCAACGACCTCGGTGGCCGCAGGGGAGGGGGCTACACCTTC. Its protein product is CASNDLGGRRGGGYTF. The complete variable domain, with remaining parts taken from reference TRBV5-6 and TRBJ1-2, reads DAGVTQSPTHLIKTRGQQVTLRCSPKSGHDTVSWYQQALGQGPQFIFQYYEEEERQRGNFPDRFSGHQFPNYSSELNVNALLLGDSALYLCASNDLGGRRGGGYTFGSGTRLTVV.

The chain joins TRBV27 to TRBJ2-3, with 7 nucleotides matching TRBD2. After removal of 9 bases from V and 3 bases from J, the junction contained 12 bases not matched to a gene. Germline V lookup: CDR1 MNHEY, CDR2 SMNVEV (reference sequence). This CDR3 comprises 15 residues. CDR3 DNA sequence: TGTGCCAGTTTGGCGGGAGAATTTAGGACAGATACGCAGTATTTT. Residues: CASLAGEFRTDTQYF.